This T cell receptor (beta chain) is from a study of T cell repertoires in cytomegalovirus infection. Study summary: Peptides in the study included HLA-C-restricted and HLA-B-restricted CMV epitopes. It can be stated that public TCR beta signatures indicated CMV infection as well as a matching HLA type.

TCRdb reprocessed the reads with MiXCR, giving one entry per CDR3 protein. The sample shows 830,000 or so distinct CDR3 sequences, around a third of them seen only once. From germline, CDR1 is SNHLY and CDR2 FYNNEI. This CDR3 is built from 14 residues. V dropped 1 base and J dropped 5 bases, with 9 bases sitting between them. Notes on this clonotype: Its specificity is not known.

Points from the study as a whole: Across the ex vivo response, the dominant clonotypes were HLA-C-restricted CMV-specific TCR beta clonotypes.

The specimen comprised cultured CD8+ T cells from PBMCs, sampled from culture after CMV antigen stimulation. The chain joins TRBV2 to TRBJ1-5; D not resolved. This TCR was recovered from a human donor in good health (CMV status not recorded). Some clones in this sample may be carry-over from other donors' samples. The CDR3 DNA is TGTGCCAGCAGTGAAGGGCCCCCCTATCAGCCCCAGCATTTT. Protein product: CASSEGPPYQPQHF.